Listed below are T cell receptor beta chains from one sample, sequenced in a study of T cells in Graves' hyperthyroidism and ophthalmopathy. Via MiXCR, TCRdb re-called the multiplex PCR reads, giving one row per CDR3 protein. The table records about 300,000 distinct CDR3 sequences, about 19% of them present only once. The source material was blood. The source of these receptors is a man aged 45 to 65 with Graves' ophthalmopathy. Both conserved end residues are part of each CDR3. The D gene is left open where the match is weak. A row's size may be missing; if present it is once, few, many or a size class.

J | size | D | V | DNA | CDR3
TRBJ2-7 | few | . | TRBV10-3 | TGTGCCATCGCGGGCGACTACGAGCAGTACTTC | CAIAGDYEQYF
TRBJ1-5 | many | . | TRBV28 | TGTGCCAGCAGTTTGGACGGACGCAATCAGCCCCAGCATTTT | CASSLDGRNQPQHF
TRBJ2-3 | . | TRBD2 | TRBV10-3 | TGTGCCATCGCGAACGCGGGGGGCACAGATACGCAGTATTTT | CAIANAGGTDTQYF
TRBJ2-1 | few | . | TRBV20-1 | TGCAGTGCTCCCTCCTGGCCCGGGGACAATGAGCAGTTCTTC | CSAPSWPGDNEQFF
TRBJ2-3 | . | . | TRBV7-3 | TGTGCCAGCAGCTTTGACCGCACAGATACGCAGTATTTT | CASSFDRTDTQYF
TRBJ1-4 | few | . | TRBV5-1 | TGCGCCAGCAGCAGAGGGACGACCGCAACTAATGAAAAACTGTTTTTT | CASSRGTTATNEKLFF
TRBJ2-1 | . | . | TRBV18 | TGTGCCAGCTCACCCTTAGGAACGATCCGGAATGAGCAGTTCTTC | CASSPLGTIRNEQFF
TRBJ1-2 | many | TRBD1 | TRBV11-1 | TGTGCCAGCAGCCAAGGGACAGAGGGTTCGGGCTACACCTTC | CASSQGTEGSGYTF
TRBJ1-2 | . | TRBD1 | TRBV20-1 | TGCAGTGCCATACTAGACAGGGACTATGGCTACACCTTC | CSAILDRDYGYTF
TRBJ2-1 | many | TRBD1 | TRBV6-1 | TGTGCCAGCAGTGAAGCCAGGGGGTGGAAGAATGAGCAGTTCTTC | CASSEARGWKNEQFF
TRBJ1-5 | many | . | TRBV28 | TGTGCCAGCACCCACTCCCGGGGCCCCTGGCCGCCCCAGCATTTT | CASTHSRGPWPPQHF
TRBJ2-7 | . | TRBD2 | TRBV6-5 | TGTGCCAGCAGTTCAGGGACTAGCGGGAGGCCCACGGGTGAGCAGTACTTC | CASSSGTSGRPTGEQYF
TRBJ2-7 | many | . | TRBV20-1 | TGCAGTGCTAGAGATAGCTTTCGGATCTACGAGCAGTACTTC | CSARDSFRIYEQYF
TRBJ1-5 | many | . | TRBV6-5 | TGTGCCAGCAGTTCCGAGGGAACGGGCAGCAATCAGCCCCAGCATTTT | CASSSEGTGSNQPQHF
TRBJ2-2 | . | TRBD2 | TRBV7-8 | TGTGCCAGCAGGGATGGACTAGCGGGGGAGGTATACACCGGGGAGCTGTTTTTT | CASRDGLAGEVYTGELFF
TRBJ1-1 | . | . | TRBV6-5 | TGTGCCAGCAGTTACCTTCGGAACACTGAAGCTTTCTTT | CASSYLRNTEAFF
TRBJ2-3 | few | TRBD1 | TRBV5-6 | TGTGCCAGCAGCTTGGGGGACAGGGGCTTTGTTACGCAGTATTTT | CASSLGDRGFVTQYF
TRBJ2-1 | many | TRBD1 | TRBV2 | TGTGCCAGCAGAGACAGGGGCTCCTACAATGAGCAGTTCTTC | CASRDRGSYNEQFF
TRBJ2-1 | many | . | TRBV9 | TGTGCCAGCAGCGTAGAAACAGACCAAAATGAGCAGTTCTTC | CASSVETDQNEQFF
TRBJ2-2 | . | TRBD1 | TRBV5-5 | TGTGCCAGCAGATCCGGGACAGGGACCACCGGGGAGCTGTTTTTT | CASRSGTGTTGELFF
TRBJ2-1 | many | . | TRBV30 | TGTGCCTGGAGTGTAAACGGTGAGCAGTTCTTC | CAWSVNGEQFF
TRBJ1-5 | many | TRBD1 | TRBV29-1 | TGCAGCGCAGGACAGGAAAATCAGCCCCAGCATTTT | CSAGQENQPQHF
TRBJ2-1 | . | TRBD2 | TRBV20-1 | TGCAGTGCTAACTCCGGACTAGCGGGATACAATGAGCAGTTCTTC | CSANSGLAGYNEQFF